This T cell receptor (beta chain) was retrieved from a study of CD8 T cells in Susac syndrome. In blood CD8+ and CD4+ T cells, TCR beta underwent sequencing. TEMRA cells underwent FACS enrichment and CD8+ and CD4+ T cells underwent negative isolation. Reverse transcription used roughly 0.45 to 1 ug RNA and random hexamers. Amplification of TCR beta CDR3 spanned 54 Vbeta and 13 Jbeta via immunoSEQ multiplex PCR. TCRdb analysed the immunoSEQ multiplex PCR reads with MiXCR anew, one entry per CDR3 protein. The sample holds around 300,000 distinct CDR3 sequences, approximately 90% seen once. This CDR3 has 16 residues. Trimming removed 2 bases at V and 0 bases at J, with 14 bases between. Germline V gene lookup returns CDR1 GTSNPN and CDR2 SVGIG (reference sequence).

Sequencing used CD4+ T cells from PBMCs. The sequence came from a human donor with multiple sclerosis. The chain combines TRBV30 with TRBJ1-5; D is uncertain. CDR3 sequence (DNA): TGTGCCTGGAGTATAGACCCTCGACATAGCAATCAGCCCCAGCATTTT. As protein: CAWSIDPRHSNQPQHF.